This T cell receptor (beta chain) was captured in a study of cytomegalovirus exposure and HLA in healthy donors. Libraries were prepared by immunoSEQ multiplex PCR; TCRdb keeps only in-frame clonotypes and omits some of them. The sample has roughly 120,000 clones, around 94% seen once. Whole-study findings and limits: Cytomegalovirus association was assigned to about 150 TCR beta chains.

A word on this clone: As yet, its antigen is unknown.

Trimming cost V 6 bases and J 8 bases, with 19 bases left between them. Germline loops: CDR1 MNHNS, CDR2 SASEGT. The CDR3 has 14 residues. This receptor was identified in a young woman in good health and CMV-seronegative. J is TRBJ1-2 and V is TRBV6-1, with a weak D call TRBD1 (5 bases). Sequencing used PBMCs. CDR3 region: CASSTGSGRIGYTF. The CDR3 DNA reads as TGTGCCAGCAGCACAGGATCGGGCAGGATCGGCTACACCTTC.